These T cell receptor beta chains were read from a single sample in a study of blood T cell repertoires in COVID-19. Libraries were prepared by immunoSEQ multiplex PCR; TCRdb keeps only in-frame clonotypes and omits some of them. Altogether about 180,000 clones are present, about 81% being singletons, with the ten largest covering around 11%. The sequenced sample consisted of peripheral blood. Receptor source: a woman of 80 years or more with COVID-19, enrolled during active disease. The CDR3 runs from the conserved cysteine through the conserved F or W. The order of the fields is clone size, V gene, CDR3 protein. Part of the rows lack a size; the others show once, few, many or a class for expanded clones.

clone_size: few
v_call: TRBV9
cdr3_aa: CASSETGADTQYF

clone_size: NA
v_call: TRBV7-9
cdr3_aa: CASSSSPGSGGGYNEQFF

clone_size: NA
v_call: TRBV7-6
cdr3_aa: CASSFLGDSTDTQYF

clone_size: NA
v_call: TRBV10-1
cdr3_aa: CASSERKRLPQHF

clone_size: NA
v_call: TRBV6-1
cdr3_aa: CASSDHREGTEAFF

clone_size: NA
v_call: TRBV28
cdr3_aa: CASSSYSYGYTF

clone_size: NA
v_call: TRBV6-5
cdr3_aa: CASKLDLTYNEQFF

clone_size: few
v_call: TRBV4-2
cdr3_aa: CASSQAPGLASGELFF

clone_size: NA
v_call: TRBV5-4
cdr3_aa: CASSLETGGETQYF

clone_size: NA
v_call: TRBV7-2
cdr3_aa: CASSLDRLNTGELFF

clone_size: NA
v_call: TRBV4-3
cdr3_aa: CASSQEQGTNEKLFF

clone_size: NA
v_call: TRBV9
cdr3_aa: CASSLGADLAYEQYF

clone_size: NA
v_call: TRBV12-5
cdr3_aa: CASGFIGGTGWGTEAFF

clone_size: NA
v_call: TRBV19
cdr3_aa: CASSTLQGAYGYTF

clone_size: NA
v_call: TRBV5-1
cdr3_aa: CASSLAFQGLGGDTQYF

clone_size: NA
v_call: TRBV5-1
cdr3_aa: CASSLANSYEQYF